The T cell receptor (beta chain) described here comes from a study of blood T cell repertoires in COVID-19. Across the whole study: Sites in the United States, Italy and Spain provided acute and convalescent COVID-19 samples. PBMCs, B-cell-depleted T cells, or T cells provided the cDNA or gDNA that made up the material.

Original data processing: Estimation of nucleated cell counts was performed using reference gene primer amplification. Clones were read by immunoSEQ multiplex PCR, and TCRdb kept only the in-frame ones, dropping some. For V, J and clone size, that table is used; D and trimming come from the DNA. The sample holds 200,000 to 250,000 clones, about three quarters seen once. The V and J ends lost 3 bases and 6 bases respectively, with 17 bases between them. Germline V CDR1 and CDR2: DFQATT, SNEGSKA (reference sequence). The CDR3 extends over 14 amino acids. This clonotype was sampled from a woman in her seventies with acute or convalescent COVID-19. Sample: peripheral blood. The V call is TRBV20-1, the J call TRBJ1-1; D may be TRBD1 (6 bases). The CDR3 bases are TGCAGTGCTAGTGGCCCTCGAGACAGGCCTGAAGCTTTCTTT. It is translated as CSASGPRDRPEAFF.